Listed below are T cell receptor beta chains from one sample, sequenced in a study of tumor and adjacent non-tumor tissue in lung cancer. TCRdb processed the multiplex PCR reads anew with MiXCR; each CDR3 protein has one entry. This table holds roughly 120,000 distinct CDR3 sequences, roughly 75% found once. Sequencing was carried out using lung tumor tissue. Receptors were obtained from a woman aged 55 to 70 with non-small cell lung cancer. Each CDR3 is given without its conserved first and last residue. Each record gives: V gene, CDR3 protein.

v_gene: TRBV4-1; CDR3aa: DSSHDEGNTEAF
v_gene: TRBV11-2; CDR3aa: ANSWGRGRYEQY
v_gene: TRBV18; CDR3aa: ASSPPGGYQETQY
v_gene: TRBV11-1; CDR3aa: ATSPRLAGESTGDLF
v_gene: TRBV4-3; CDR3aa: ASSRGQVNSGANVLT
v_gene: TRBV5-4; CDR3aa: ASSPPGTRLAEQF
v_gene: TRBV11-3; CDR3aa: ANSLDSRDTTNEKLF
v_gene: TRBV6-1; CDR3aa: ASRSGPAIEAF
v_gene: TRBV7-9; CDR3aa: ASSLSRTSGHTGTQY
v_gene: TRBV6-6; CDR3aa: ASSTKQGYEQY
v_gene: TRBV5-1; CDR3aa: ASSLEIGSYEQY
v_gene: TRBV11-3; CDR3aa: ASSLTGDTVTQY
v_gene: TRBV20-1; CDR3aa: SASRDRVPYEQY
v_gene: TRBV11-2; CDR3aa: ASIADRYEQY
v_gene: TRBV28; CDR3aa: TSSLPDIPEQF
v_gene: TRBV20-1; CDR3aa: SDFIPAF
v_gene: TRBV11-3; CDR3aa: ASGLGLTSGSHNEQF
v_gene: TRBV29-1; CDR3aa: SVSRGLNIRY
v_gene: TRBV4-3; CDR3aa: TSNLAAGGFTDTQY
v_gene: TRBV5-6; CDR3aa: ASSPGDREGGTQY
v_gene: TRBV6-5; CDR3aa: ASSYSPDPVVNTIY
v_gene: TRBV11-2; CDR3aa: ASSYRTSGSYEQY
v_gene: TRBV6-2/TRBV6-3; CDR3aa: ARSYSNGYDQY
v_gene: TRBV20-1; CDR3aa: SAGSVNQPKQ
v_gene: TRBV20-1; CDR3aa: SARDQLAGASTDTQY
v_gene: TRBV20-1; CDR3aa: TANGQTGELI
v_gene: TRBV6-5; CDR3aa: PSLPNQGSYGQY
v_gene: TRBV19; CDR3aa: ASNASGTAYGYT
v_gene: TRBV29-1; CDR3aa: RGGTGYDYT
v_gene: TRBV14; CDR3aa: ASSQFAAGGPFDTQY
v_gene: TRBV6-5; CDR3aa: ASSKSKPGQGAYEQF
v_gene: TRBV11-2; CDR3aa: ASSLPGQQATGELF
v_gene: TRBV20-1; CDR3aa: SARRERNTGELF
v_gene: TRBV11-2; CDR3aa: ASSPRSSVNNGYT
v_gene: TRBV20-1; CDR3aa: SARDPREGAESQY
v_gene: TRBV6-2/TRBV6-3; CDR3aa: ASNDLRGAQHNQPQH
v_gene: TRBV29-1; CDR3aa: SLMGQRESYNEEL
v_gene: TRBV6-2/TRBV6-3; CDR3aa: ATSRGRGPYEQY
v_gene: TRBV11-1; CDR3aa: ASSLQEAPSSYNEQF
v_gene: TRBV20-1; CDR3aa: SVSSGSGGRERGEQY
v_gene: TRBV10-2; CDR3aa: ASSESTYEHY
v_gene: TRBV28; CDR3aa: ISSHKRGMGAEAF
v_gene: TRBV6-1; CDR3aa: ASSETDGPIVPQH
v_gene: TRBV6-6; CDR3aa: ASKLSGKETQY
v_gene: TRBV4-3; CDR3aa: ASSQDENQGGYT
v_gene: TRBV11-3; CDR3aa: ASSLRQGTSYEHY
v_gene: TRBV10-1; CDR3aa: ASNEEELVADTQY
v_gene: TRBV6-2/TRBV6-3; CDR3aa: TSRGGRGPDTQY